These 22 T cell receptor beta chains were sequenced from one sample in a study of control samples from healthy donors and cancer patients. TCRdb keeps only in-frame clones here, not all; method: immunoSEQ multiplex PCR. Counted here are 75,000 to 90,000 clones, about 88% occurring once; the ten biggest clones make up about 7.1%. The material sequenced was blood. These receptors originate from a man aged 45-60 years in good health.

The J gene is TRBJ1-4, the V gene TRBV20-1, with D maybe TRBD1 (6 bases). Germline assignment: CDR1 DFQATT and CDR2 SNEGSKA (reference sequence). Trimming cost V 3 bases and J 4 bases, with 12 bases left between them. CDR3 length: 14 amino acids. DNA of the CDR3: TGCAGTGCTAGTCCGACAGGCATTAATGAAAAACTGTTTTTT. This codes for CSASPTGINEKLFF.

This clone was counted a single time. The chain employs TRBV6-5 and TRBJ1-1; D gene uncertain. Germline V gene sequence: CDR1 MNHEY, CDR2 SVGAGI. CDR3 length equals 14 residues. Trimming took off 5 bases at V and 0 bases at J, with 10 bases between the two ends. The CDR3 DNA follows: TGTGCCAGCAGTAGGAACGTAATGAACACTGAAGCTTTCTTT. This sequence encodes CASSRNVMNTEAFF.

The V and J genes are TRBV6-5 and TRBJ2-2; D may match TRBD1 or TRBD2 (7 bases each). The CDR3 length is 15 residues. CDR1 and CDR2 (germline): MNHEY, SVGAGI. Trimming removed 2 bases at V and 5 bases at J, with 12 bases between. CDR3 sequence (DNA): TGTGCCAGCAGTTACATCCAGGGGGGGACCGGGGAGCTGTTTTTT. Translation gives CASSYIQGGTGELFF.

This clone is judged medium-sized (0.01 to 0.1%). This rearrangement joins TRBV10-3 to TRBJ2-1, with 11 bases that match TRBD2. V was clipped by 2 bases and J by 4 bases; unmatched bases: 1. Germline CDR1 reads ENHRY; CDR2 reads SYGVKD. The CDR3 is made up of 15 amino acids. The CDR3 DNA sequence: TGTGCCATCAGTGAGACTAGCGGGGGTTACAATGAGCAGTTCTTC. This translates into CAISETSGGYNEQFF.

The V and J genes are TRBV21-1 and TRBJ2-7; the table's D call TRBD2 went unverified against the DNA. TRBV21-1 is described as a pseudogene. The CDR3 is made up of 16 amino acids. DNA for the CDR3: TGTGCCAGCCCCTACCCCTATAGCGGGGTTCCCTACGAGCAGTACTTC. As protein: CASPYPYSGVPYEQYF.

The rearrangement joins TRBV11-2 to TRBJ2-3; D gene uncertain. Germline V gene lookup returns CDR1 SGHAT and CDR2 FQNNGV. The CDR3 totals 16 residues. Trimming cost V 5 bases and J 1 base, with 16 bases left between them. The CDR3 reads CASSRQGPMGTDTQYF. CDR3 DNA sequence: TGTGCCAGCAGCCGACAAGGGCCGATGGGCACAGATACGCAGTATTTT.

The V and J genes are TRBV19 and TRBJ1-1; D may be TRBD1 (5 bases). Germline V CDR1 and CDR2: LNHDA, SQIVND (reference sequence). This CDR3 comprises 13 residues. Trimming removed 3 bases from V and 8 bases from J, with 13 bases in between. The DNA for the CDR3 is TGTGCCAGTAGTATTCGGCAGGGCGCCGAAGCTTTCTTT. This translates into CASSIRQGAEAFF.

The chain couples TRBV5-6 to TRBJ2-5; 7 bases are shared with TRBD1. Per germline, CDR1 SGHDT and CDR2 YYEEEE. J lost 4 bases, V lost 2 bases, and 2 bases had no gene match. The CDR3 sequence is 13 residues long. The DNA of the CDR3 is TGTGCCAGCAGCTTTTCAGGGGGAGAGACCCAGTACTTC. Encoded protein: CASSFSGGETQYF.

The V call is TRBV4-3, the J call TRBJ1-5; D is possibly TRBD1 (5 bases). Germline-derived CDR1 and CDR2 are LGHNA and YSLEER. Trimming took 3 bases from V and 5 from J, leaving 8 bases between them. There are 13 residues in the CDR3. The CDR3 reads CASSHSRDQPQHF. The CDR3 DNA follows: TGCGCCAGCAGCCATTCCAGGGATCAGCCCCAGCATTTT.

The V gene is TRBV5-1, the J gene TRBJ1-1; D possibly corresponds to TRBD1 (5 bases). This CDR3 is 12 amino acids long. V gave up 0 bases and J gave up 7 bases, with 7 bases separating them. The germline V gene encodes CDR1 SGHRS and CDR2 YFSETQ. CDR3 sequence: CASSLAGLEAFF. The CDR3 nucleotides are TGCGCCAGCAGCTTGGCAGGGCTTGAAGCTTTCTTT. Combining the CDR3 with reference TRBV5-1 and TRBJ1-1 gives the whole variable domain KAGVTQTPRYLIKTRGQQVTLSCSPISGHRSVSWYQQTPGQGLQFLFEYFSETQRNKGNFPGRFSGRQFSNSRSEMNVSTLELGDSALYLCASSLAGLEAFFGQGTRLTVV.

CDR3 in DNA: TGTGCCAGCAGCGTAGCTTCGGGGGCAGGGGATTTTTACGAGCAGTACTTC. It specifies CASSVASGAGDFYEQYF. This chain joins TRBV9 and TRBJ2-7; D is perhaps TRBD1 or TRBD2 (6 bases each). This CDR3 region has 17 residues. Germline V gives CDR1 SGDLS, CDR2 YYNGEE. The V end was cut by 0 bases, the J end by 4 bases, with 20 bases between.

The genes are TRBV3-1 (or the pseudogene TRBV3-2) and TRBJ2-3; TRBD2 agrees at 9 bases. The V gene's germline CDR1 is LGHDT and CDR2 YNNKEL (reference sequence). With 2 bases clipped from V and 1 base from J, the junction kept 7 bases outside the gene matches. The CDR3 consists of 17 residues. CDR3 protein: CASSQRGGGGGTDTQYF. DNA for the CDR3: TGTGCCAGCAGCCAAAGGGGCGGCGGGGGGGGCACAGATACGCAGTATTTT.

This clone was counted a single time. The rearrangement links TRBV29-1 to TRBJ2-7, with D maybe TRBD2 (5 bases). From germline, CDR1 is SQVTM and CDR2 ANQGSEA. CDR3 size: 12 residues. The V and J ends lost 7 bases and 2 bases respectively, with 12 bases between them. As DNA, the CDR3 is TGCAGCGCCCGGAGCGGCACCTACGAGCAGTACTTC. Protein sequence: CSARSGTYEQYF.

In this sample, this clone turned up once. V and J are TRBV2 and TRBJ2-5; 7 bases agree with TRBD1. Trimming at V came to 7 bases and at J to 7 bases, leaving 12 bases not matched to a gene. CDR3 length: 14 residues. Germline V gives CDR1 SNHLY, CDR2 FYNNEI. CDR3 sequence reads: CASTPRGQGVTQYF. DNA for the CDR3: TGTGCCAGCACCCCGAGGGGTCAGGGGGTGACCCAGTACTTC.

This chain connects TRBV2 to TRBJ2-3; 10 bases are shared with TRBD2. This CDR3 is built from 15 residues. The V segment lost 6 bases and the J segment 7 bases; nucleotides outside the gene matches: 10. CDR1 and CDR2 (germline): SNHLY, FYNNEI. CDR3 in DNA: TGTGCCAGCAGCCCCGGGACTAGCGTAAGAAATACGCAGTATTTT. It encodes CASSPGTSVRNTQYF.

The chain couples TRBV4-1 to TRBJ2-7; the match to TRBD1 covers 8 bases. There are 15 residues in the CDR3. Trimming took 2 bases from V and 5 from J; bases not matched to a gene: 8. Germline CDR1 is MGHRA and CDR2 is YSYEKL. The CDR3 DNA sequence: TGCGCCAGCAGCCAACCTGACAGGGGCCGGCACGAGCAGTACTTC. This gives the protein CASSQPDRGRHEQYF.

This chain links TRBV19 with TRBJ2-7, with TRBD1 matching over 7 bases. With V trimmed by 8 bases and J by 2 bases, 6 bases remained unmatched. CDR1 and CDR2 from the germline V gene are LNHDA and SQIVND (reference sequence). The CDR3 spans 13 residues. CDR3 sequence reads: CASSQGQTYEQYF. The CDR3 region has the DNA TGTGCCAGTTCGCAGGGACAGACCTACGAGCAGTACTTC.

This clone was recorded once. J is TRBJ1-1 and V is TRBV11-1; tentative D call: TRBD1 (5 bases). V lost 2 bases, J lost 1 base, and 8 bases lay in between. Looked up from germline, CDR1 is SGHAT and CDR2 is FQDESV (reference sequence). This CDR3 has 14 amino acids. The CDR3 DNA reads as TGTGCCAGCAGCTTACAGGGAACGAACACTGAAGCTTTCTTT. Protein sequence: CASSLQGTNTEAFF.

CDR3 loop: CASSWGTEAFF. CDR3 in DNA: TGTGCCAGCAGTTGGGGCACTGAAGCTTTCTTT. The chain recombines TRBV28 with TRBJ1-1, with no clear D. The CDR3 contains 11 residues. Trimming cost V 4 bases and J 4 bases, with 4 bases left between them. Germline loops: CDR1 MDHEN, CDR2 SYDVKM. Supplemented by reference TRBV28 and TRBJ1-1, the full variable domain reads DVKVTQSSRYLVKRTGEKVFLECVQDMDHENMFWYRQDPGLGLRLIYFSYDVKMKEKGDIPEGYSVSREKKERFSLILESASTNQTSMYLCASSWGTEAFFGQGTRLTVV.

This chain links TRBV3-1 (or the pseudogene TRBV3-2) with TRBJ2-2, with 10 bases lining up with TRBD1. Germline V gene sequence: CDR1 LGHDT, CDR2 YNNKEL (reference sequence). This CDR3 is built from 15 residues. With V trimmed by 5 bases and J by 5 bases, 5 bases remained unmatched. The CDR3 region is CASSARQGATGELFF. In DNA, the CDR3 is TGTGCCAGCAGCGCGCGACAGGGGGCAACCGGGGAGCTGTTTTTT.

V is TRBV27 and J is TRBJ1-5; maybe TRBD1 (6 bases). Trimming left V 0 bases short and J 10 bases short, with 13 bases between. CDR1 and CDR2 (germline): MNHEY, SMNVEV (reference sequence). The CDR3 length is 14 residues. The CDR3 protein is CASSLSLRGSPQHF. The CDR3 DNA follows: TGTGCCAGCAGTTTATCTCTCAGGGGCTCCCCCCAGCATTTT.

The genes are TRBV14 and TRBJ1-4; 11 nucleotides line up with TRBD1. Trimming at V came to 3 bases and at J to 8 bases, leaving 5 bases not matched to a gene. Looked up from germline, CDR1 is SGHDN and CDR2 is FVKESK. CDR3 length: 15 residues. CDR3: CASSHSGTGGEKLFF. CDR3 in DNA: TGTGCCAGCAGCCATTCCGGGACAGGGGGGGAAAAACTGTTTTTT.